The T cell receptor (beta chain) described here comes from a study of shared clonotypes between healthy human individuals. Sequencing used immunoSEQ multiplex PCR; TCRdb keeps in-frame clones, though not all of them. This sample yields about 680,000 clones, of which around 78% are seen a single time; around 2% belongs to the top ten. Among the donors, all were Caucasian adults who lived in Nashville, Tennessee. About this clone: Its antigen is still unknown.

Overall study findings and caveats: Clonotypes not shared had lower generation probabilities than those common to all four donors. It was expected that sequencing depth would affect clonotype sharing among donors.

The CDR3 totals 12 residues. Looked up from germline, CDR1 is SGDLS and CDR2 is YYNGEE. V lost 0 bases, J lost 5 bases, and 6 bases lay in between. This TCR came from a woman aged 25 to 39 in good health. The specimen sequenced was memory CD4+ T cells sorted from blood. Documented subset: CD45RA-negative fraction. The V and J genes are TRBV9 and TRBJ2-7; D unclear. The CDR3 region has the DNA TGTGCCAGCAGCGTAGACGCAAACGAGCAGTACTTC. Translating gives CASSVDANEQYF.